These 32 T cell receptor beta chains were all obtained from the same sample, sequenced in a study of cytomegalovirus exposure and HLA in healthy donors. PCR used 60 Vbeta primers and 13 Jbeta primers. Assay used: immunoSEQ multiplex PCR; TCRdb lists only in-frame clones, some missing. The profile shows some 130,000 clones, 80% of them singletons. The sequencing sample was made of PBMCs. All receptors derive from a male donor in good health and CMV-seronegative.

This CDR3 is CAISESGGNGELFF. As DNA, the CDR3 is TGTGCCATCAGTGAGTCGGGGGGTAACGGGGAGCTGTTTTTT. V usage is TRBV10-3 and J usage is TRBJ2-2; the D gene is possibly TRBD2 (6 bases). The length of the CDR3 is 14 residues. Germline CDR1 reads ENHRY; CDR2 reads SYGVKD. Deletions cut 0 bases from V and 7 bases from J, with 9 bases between.

The rearrangement links TRBV30 to TRBJ2-5; no clear D. V lost 0 bases to trimming and J lost 5 bases, with 10 bases between them. This CDR3 has 13 residues. Germline CDR1 and CDR2: GTSNPN and SVGIG (reference sequence). CDR3 bases: TGTGCCTGGAGTGTGTTAGTCTTCGAGACCCAGTACTTC. Amino acid sequence: CAWSVLVFETQYF.

This sequence joins TRBV5-4 and TRBJ2-5; perhaps TRBD1 as D (6 bases). V lost 0 bases and J 5 bases, leaving 14 bases between the germline ends. This CDR3 has 15 residues. Germline V gene data show CDR1 as SGHNT and CDR2 as YYREEE (reference sequence). CDR3 in amino acids: CASSLVRGQWETQYF. CDR3 coding DNA: TGTGCCAGCAGCTTGGTGCGCGGACAGTGGGAGACCCAGTACTTC. The whole variable domain, remainder taken from reference TRBV5-4 and TRBJ2-5, is ETGVTQSPTHLIKTRGQQVTLRCSSQSGHNTVSWYQQALGQGPQFIFQYYREEENGRGNFPPRFSGLQFPNYSSELNVNALELDDSALYLCASSLVRGQWETQYFGPGTRLLVL.

The chain couples TRBV5-4 to TRBJ2-3, with D maybe TRBD1 (6 bases). Germline V gene data show CDR1 as SGHNT and CDR2 as YYREEE (reference sequence). The ends were cut back, 4 bases at V and 10 bases at J, with 19 bases in the middle. This CDR3 has 14 residues. CDR3: CASSPGHGGNAQYF. In nucleotides, the CDR3 is TGTGCCAGCAGCCCGGGACACGGAGGCAATGCGCAGTATTTT.

This clone has just a few counts. The rearrangement uses TRBV5-8 and TRBJ2-3, with TRBD1 matching over 7 bases. The CDR3 extends over 16 amino acids. With V trimmed by 3 bases and J by 0 bases, 7 bases remained unmatched. Per the germline V gene, CDR1 is SGHTS and CDR2 is YDEGEE. The CDR3 DNA is TGTGCCAGCAGCTACGCCGGGACAGCCAGCACAGATACGCAGTATTTT. It specifies CASSYAGTASTDTQYF.

The chain recombines TRBV29-1 with TRBJ2-3; the D gene is possibly TRBD1 (5 bases). The V gene's germline CDR1 is SQVTM and CDR2 ANQGSEA. There are 14 residues in the CDR3. The germline V and J ends were trimmed by 6 bases and 2 bases, with 15 bases remaining between them. CDR3 in DNA: TGCAGCGTCCATGGGGCGGACAACACAGATACGCAGTATTTT. As protein: CSVHGADNTDTQYF.

V gene TRBV11-3 combines with J gene TRBJ2-2; 9 bases match TRBD2. CDR3 size: 15 residues. After removal of 5 bases from V and 5 bases from J, the junction contained 6 bases not matched to a gene. Germline CDR1 SGHNT, CDR2 YENEEA. Written as DNA, the CDR3 is TGTGCCAGCAGCCCCGGCGGGGGGGGAACCGGGGAGCTGTTTTTT. Translation gives CASSPGGGGTGELFF.

The gene calls are TRBV5-1 and TRBJ2-3; 8 bases align to TRBD2. V lost 2 bases, J lost 4 bases, and 9 bases stayed unmatched. Germline loops: CDR1 SGHRS, CDR2 YFSETQ. This CDR3 contains 16 residues. This CDR3 is CASSFGLALGADTQYF. CDR3 bases: TGCGCCAGCAGCTTCGGACTAGCTTTGGGCGCAGATACGCAGTATTTT. Variable domain in full (rest from reference TRBV5-1 and TRBJ2-3): KAGVTQTPRYLIKTRGQQVTLSCSPISGHRSVSWYQQTPGQGLQFLFEYFSETQRNKGNFPGRFSGRQFSNSRSEMNVSTLELGDSALYLCASSFGLALGADTQYFGPGTRLTVL.

The J gene is TRBJ2-7, the V gene TRBV14; no clear D gene. The germline V gene has CDR1 SGHDN and CDR2 FVKESK. V was shortened by 1 base and J by 6 bases, with 10 bases between the two germline ends. This CDR3 has 13 residues. Written as DNA, the CDR3 is TGTGCCAGCAGCCAAGTAGGAGCGCCCGAGCAGTACTTC. Translation gives CASSQVGAPEQYF.

The chain is built from TRBV11-2 and TRBJ2-7; the match to TRBD1 covers 9 bases. The CDR3 is made up of 14 amino acids. Germline CDR1 SGHAT, CDR2 FQNNGV. J lost 3 bases, V lost 3 bases, and 3 bases had no gene match. DNA of the CDR3: TGTGCCAGCAGCTTCGGACAGGGGAGCTACGAGCAGTACTTC. This codes for CASSFGQGSYEQYF.

The chain employs TRBV27 and TRBJ1-2; D may be TRBD1 (5 bases). The CDR3 spans 15 residues. Looked up from germline, CDR1 is MNHEY and CDR2 is SMNVEV (reference sequence). With 5 bases removed from V and 5 bases from J, the gap between germline ends came to 18 bases. CDR3 nucleotides: TGTGCCAGCAGTCGACGGGGGAGCGTGGGGTATGGCTACACCTTC. Amino acid sequence: CASSRRGSVGYGYTF.

The chain is built from TRBV28 and TRBJ2-2, with unresolved D. Per germline, CDR1 MDHEN and CDR2 SYDVKM. With 2 bases removed from V and 6 bases from J, the gap between germline ends came to 4 bases. The CDR3 has 12 residues. The CDR3 is CASSLRSGELFF. For the CDR3, the DNA is TGTGCCAGCAGTTTACGGTCCGGGGAGCTGTTTTTT. The variable domain in full, completed from reference TRBV28 and TRBJ2-2, reads DVKVTQSSRYLVKRTGEKVFLECVQDMDHENMFWYRQDPGLGLRLIYFSYDVKMKEKGDIPEGYSVSREKKERFSLILESASTNQTSMYLCASSLRSGELFFGEGSRLTVL.

With respect to this clone: At the DNA level, this CDR3 is encoded by other sequences in the same sample as well. The J gene is TRBJ1-5, the V gene TRBV18, with D possibly being TRBD1 (6 bases). V gave up 5 bases and J gave up 1 base, with 6 bases separating them. The germline V gene has CDR1 KGHSH and CDR2 LQKENI. The CDR3 spans 13 residues. The CDR3 here is CASSTGSNQPQHF. The CDR3, as DNA: TGTGCCAGCTCAACAGGGAGCAATCAGCCCCAGCATTTT.

This clone was seen a single time. The chain recombines TRBV19 with TRBJ1-4, with D perhaps matching TRBD1 (6 bases). Germline V gene data show CDR1 as LNHDA and CDR2 as SQIVND (reference sequence). Trimming shortened V by 3 bases and J by 4 bases, and 9 bases separated the two germline ends. This CDR3 comprises 14 residues. CDR3 in DNA: TGTGCCAGTAGTATCCAGGGGATTAATGAAAAACTGTTTTTT. It specifies CASSIQGINEKLFF.

This sequence joins TRBV30 and TRBJ2-7; tentatively, D is TRBD1 (6 bases). From germline, CDR1 is GTSNPN and CDR2 SVGIG (reference sequence). This CDR3 is 11 amino acids long. Deletions cut 2 bases from V and 6 bases from J, with 8 bases between. This CDR3 is CAWSLGAEQYF. CDR3 nucleotide sequence: TGTGCCTGGAGTCTGGGGGCCGAGCAGTACTTC.

As to this clone: This CDR3 is also generated by other DNA sequences in the sample. The chain couples TRBV5-1 to TRBJ2-5; TRBD1 agrees at 9 bases. CDR1 and CDR2 from the germline V gene are SGHRS and YFSETQ. The CDR3 runs to 14 residues. J lost 5 bases, V lost 4 bases, and 6 bases had no gene match. CDR3 amino acids: CASSGTGPFETQYF. Written as DNA, the CDR3 is TGCGCCAGCAGCGGGACAGGGCCCTTCGAGACCCAGTACTTC.

There are a few counts of this clone. One junction end does not reproduce the germline sequence, and a read error may be involved. The rearrangement uses TRBV13 and TRBJ2-6; D may be TRBD1 (6 bases). Germline lookup yields CDR1 PRHDT and CDR2 FYEKMQ (reference sequence). CDR3 size: 15 residues. CDR3 region: CASRDRASGANGLTF. The CDR3 DNA reads TGTGCCAGCAGGGACAGAGCCTCTGGGGCCAACGGCCTGACTTTC.

The V gene is TRBV4-1, the J gene TRBJ2-3, with TRBD2 matching over 9 bases. The CDR3 contains 16 residues. V lost 10 bases, J lost 0 bases, and 11 bases stayed unmatched. Germline V gives CDR1 MGHRA, CDR2 YSYEKL. CDR3 loop: CATKPLLAGSTDTQYF. CDR3 DNA sequence: TGCGCCACCAAACCTTTGCTAGCGGGGAGCACAGATACGCAGTATTTT.

The chain uses TRBV6-5 and TRBJ2-5; D not certain. The V gene lost 0 bases and the J gene lost 6 bases, with 11 bases spanning the gap. The CDR3 has 14 amino acids. CDR1 and CDR2 (germline): MNHEY, SVGAGI. The CDR3 DNA follows: TGTGCCAGCAGTTACTCGACAACCCCCAAGACCCAGTACTTC. It encodes CASSYSTTPKTQYF.

This clone was recorded once. The V call is TRBV2, the J call TRBJ1-1; D is ambiguous. Trimming pared 2 bases from V and 3 bases from J, leaving 10 bases between. This CDR3 has 14 amino acids. The germline CDR1 and CDR2 sequences are SNHLY and FYNNEI. The CDR3 DNA is TGTGCCAGCAGTGAAAGAGGGTTTCACACTGAAGCTTTCTTT. Translating gives CASSERGFHTEAFF.

The rearrangement links TRBV5-1 to TRBJ1-4; D is possibly TRBD1 (6 bases). V lost 4 bases and J lost 0, with 19 bases in between. Germline V gene lookup returns CDR1 SGHRS and CDR2 YFSETQ. This CDR3 spans 18 amino acids. CDR3 sequence reads: CASSKSGQRYSTNEKLFF. The CDR3 DNA reads as TGCGCCAGCAGCAAATCGGGACAACGCTATTCAACTAATGAAAAACTGTTTTTT. The full variable domain, its missing parts supplied by reference TRBV5-1 and TRBJ1-4, is KAGVTQTPRYLIKTRGQQVTLSCSPISGHRSVSWYQQTPGQGLQFLFEYFSETQRNKGNFPGRFSGRQFSNSRSEMNVSTLELGDSALYLCASSKSGQRYSTNEKLFFGSGTQLSVL.

The chain combines TRBV6-5 with TRBJ1-2, with D possibly matching TRBD1 (5 bases). From germline, CDR1 is MNHEY and CDR2 SVGAGI. Trimming shortened V by 4 bases and J by 7 bases, and 19 bases separated the two germline ends. The CDR3 contains 15 residues. CDR3 nucleotide sequence: TGTGCCAGCAGTTCTTTGGAAGGGGCGACCTCTGGCTACACCTTC. Translating gives CASSSLEGATSGYTF.

V and J are TRBV6-4 and TRBJ2-1; TRBD2 matches 10 bases. Germline lookup yields CDR1 MRHNA and CDR2 SNTAGT. CDR3 length equals 16 residues. J was trimmed by 6 bases and V by 7 bases; bases with no gene match: 12. The CDR3 spells CASMREPGLAPNEQFF. In DNA form, the CDR3 reads TGTGCCAGCATGAGGGAACCGGGACTAGCGCCCAATGAGCAGTTCTTC.

The V and J genes are TRBV6-1 and TRBJ2-7; no clear D. Germline V CDR1 and CDR2: MNHNS, SASEGT. CDR3 length: 14 amino acids. The ends were cut back, 4 bases at V and 3 bases at J, with 13 bases in the middle. CDR3 loop: CASSAGSVGYEQYF. The DNA for the CDR3 is TGTGCCAGCAGTGCCGGGTCGGTGGGCTACGAGCAGTACTTC.

The V gene is TRBV2, the J gene TRBJ2-3, with 7 bases aligning to TRBD2. CDR3 length: 15 residues. With 3 bases clipped from V and 2 bases from J, the junction kept 5 bases outside the gene matches. CDR1 is SNHLY, CDR2 FYNNEI, per germline. CDR3 in amino acids: CASSDWGTTTDTQYF. In DNA form, the CDR3 reads TGTGCCAGCAGTGACTGGGGGACTACCACAGATACGCAGTATTTT.

This chain links TRBV7-9 with TRBJ2-5; D is unresolved. Trimming stripped 4 bases from V and 4 bases from J, with 4 bases between. The CDR3 runs to 11 residues. Germline V gene data show CDR1 as SEHNR and CDR2 as FQNEAQ (reference sequence). For the CDR3, the DNA is TGTGCCAGCAGCTCATCAGAGACCCAGTACTTC. Protein: CASSSSETQYF.

V usage is TRBV7-2 and J usage is TRBJ1-5; 11 bases line up with TRBD1. The CDR3 is 15 amino acids. The germline V gene has CDR1 SGHTA and CDR2 FQGNSA. The V segment lost 4 bases and the J segment 6 bases; nucleotides outside the gene matches: 5. The CDR3 region has the DNA TGTGCCAGCAGCTCTGGACAGGGGGCAGGTCAGCCCCAGCATTTT. Translated, it gives CASSSGQGAGQPQHF.

The chain joins TRBV9 to TRBJ2-7, with D perhaps matching TRBD2 (5 bases). CDR1 and CDR2 (germline): SGDLS, YYNGEE. The V and J ends lost 2 bases and 0 bases respectively, with 9 bases between them. The CDR3 is 14 amino acids. CDR3 protein: CASSVSGNSYEQYF. CDR3 nucleotide sequence: TGTGCCAGCAGCGTCAGCGGTAACTCCTACGAGCAGTACTTC.

V gene TRBV27 combines with J gene TRBJ1-5, with a tentative D call TRBD1 (5 bases). There are 15 residues in the CDR3. Per germline, CDR1 MNHEY and CDR2 SMNVEV (reference sequence). Trimming shortened V by 5 bases and J by 2 bases, and 13 bases separated the two germline ends. The CDR3 loop is CASSPGPGGNQPQHF. CDR3 DNA sequence: TGTGCCAGCAGTCCGGGTCCGGGGGGCAATCAGCCCCAGCATTTT.

This chain uses TRBV30 with TRBJ1-3; the D is unclear. This CDR3 comprises 11 residues. The germline V gene encodes CDR1 GTSNPN and CDR2 SVGIG (reference sequence). V was clipped by 4 bases and J by 2 bases, with 3 bases between them. CDR3 loop: CAWTTGNTIYF. CDR3 sequence (DNA): TGTGCCTGGACAACTGGAAACACCATATATTTT. Based on the CDR3 plus reference TRBV30 and TRBJ1-3, the full variable domain is SQTIHQWPATLVQPVGSPLSLECTVEGTSNPNLYWYRQAAGRGLQLLFYSVGIGQISSEVPQNLSASRPQDRQFILSSKKLLLSDSGFYLCAWTTGNTIYFGEGSWLTVV.

The chain recombines TRBV18 with TRBJ2-3; the D gene is possibly TRBD1 (6 bases). The ends were cut back, 5 bases at V and 6 bases at J, with 15 bases in the middle. The germline CDR1 and CDR2 sequences are KGHSH and LQKENI. This CDR3 spans 14 amino acids. CDR3 residues: CASSLTSGDDTQYF. The DNA for the CDR3 is TGTGCCAGCTCATTAACTTCAGGGGATGATACGCAGTATTTT.

The DNA for the CDR3 is TGTGCCAGTAGTACCGGGACAGGGGAGATCAATGAGCAGTTCTTC. As protein: CASSTGTGEINEQFF. V and J are TRBV19 and TRBJ2-1; TRBD1 matches 10 bases. Germline V gene sequence: CDR1 LNHDA, CDR2 SQIVND (reference sequence). The CDR3 loop spans 15 amino acids. The trim removed 4 bases at V and 6 bases at J, leaving 6 bases unmatched.